This TCR beta chain was retrieved from a study of T-cell reconstitution after alpha-beta-depleted transplantation in children. Trimming cost V 0 bases and J 10 bases, with 6 bases left between them. Germline V lookup: CDR1 PRHDT, CDR2 FYEKMQ (reference sequence). The CDR3 runs to 12 residues. This clonotype was found a few times. Unique molecular identifiers featured in how the TCRbeta library was prepared. Using its own MiXCR run on the PCR reads, TCRdb lists one record per CDR3 protein. Here the sample spans hundreds of thousands of distinct CDR3 sequences, approximately 15% being singletons. The J gene is TRBJ1-4, the V gene TRBV13; no clear D. The source material was PBMCs from the stem cell graft donor, sampled from the stem cell graft. The clonotype comes from a human donor who donated a stem cell graft to a child with acute myeloid leukemia. The CDR3 DNA reads as TGTGCCAGCAGCTTAGGAGGAGGAAAACTGTTTTTT. It is translated as CASSLGGGKLFF.